One and the same sample provided the 19 T cell receptor beta chains below, sequenced in a study of shared clonotypes between healthy human individuals. Assay: immunoSEQ multiplex PCR; the TCRdb copy retains only in-frame clones and omits some. Altogether more than 850,000 clones are present, more than 75% being singletons, with the ten largest covering around 0.47%. Sequencing was performed on memory CD4+ T cells from PBMCs. Subset: CD45RA-negative fraction. These receptors originate from a young man in good health. Some clones in this sample may be carry-over from other donors' samples.

This clone showed up just once. The chain joins TRBV11-2 to TRBJ2-3; 8 bases map to TRBD1. Trimming removed 8 bases from V and 6 bases from J; junction bases left unmatched: 16. The CDR3 sequence is 16 residues long. Germline V gene lookup returns CDR1 SGHAT and CDR2 FQNNGV. The CDR3 reads CASAPLTGVPMDTQYF. The DNA of the CDR3 is TGTGCCAGCGCTCCCTTGACAGGGGTCCCTATGGATACGCAGTATTTT.

The chain carries TRBV6-1 and TRBJ2-7, with 10 bases fitting TRBD2. There are 14 residues in the CDR3. The germline V gene encodes CDR1 MNHNS and CDR2 SASEGT. With V trimmed by 7 bases and J by 2 bases, 5 bases remained unmatched. CDR3 in DNA: TGTGCCAGCACTTTAGCGGGGGGTACCTACGAGCAGTACTTC. Protein product: CASTLAGGTYEQYF.

There are many counts of this clone. The J gene is TRBJ1-1, the V gene TRBV20-1; D is undetermined. The germline V gene has CDR1 DFQATT and CDR2 SNEGSKA (reference sequence). This CDR3 is built from 11 residues. The CDR3 DNA follows: TGCCTGACATGGTGGGGCACTGAAGCTTTCTTT. This gives the protein CLTWWGTEAFF.

V and J are TRBV5-1 and TRBJ2-2, with D possibly TRBD1 on 6 matching bases. V gave up 0 bases and J gave up 1 base, with 13 bases separating them. The CDR3 runs 17 residues. From germline, CDR1 is SGHRS and CDR2 YFSETQ. In DNA form, the CDR3 reads TGCGCCAGCAGCTTGGGGGCAGGGGACCTGAACACCGGGGAGCTGTTTTTT. Its translation is CASSLGAGDLNTGELFF.

The chain recombines TRBV28 with TRBJ1-5; a possible D gene is TRBD1 (5 bases). The germline V gene encodes CDR1 MDHEN and CDR2 SYDVKM. Trimming removed 6 bases from V and 4 bases from J, with 16 bases in between. The CDR3 extends over 15 amino acids. CDR3 in amino acids: CASSSGTLGNQPQHF. CDR3 sequence (DNA): TGTGCCAGCAGCTCCGGGACCCTTGGGAATCAGCCCCAGCATTTT.

The chain uses TRBV2 and TRBJ2-7; 9 bases align to TRBD1. CDR1 and CDR2 from the germline V gene are SNHLY and FYNNEI. CDR3 size: 20 residues. The ends lost 6 bases at V and 2 bases at J; junction bases unmatched: 23. The CDR3 coding sequence is TGTGCCAGCAGCCTCGAAACGGGGGACAGGGCAAGAACTTCGGCCTACGAGCAGTACTTC. This encodes CASSLETGDRARTSAYEQYF.

This sequence joins TRBV28 and TRBJ2-5, with D perhaps assigned TRBD1 or TRBD2 (5 bases each). TRBJ2-7 explains the end of the DNA better; the J call may be wrong. Germline CDR1 MDHEN, CDR2 SYDVKM. The CDR3 consists of 16 residues. The CDR3 loop is CASTPLGAAFGREQYF. The DNA for the CDR3 is TGTGCCAGCACCCCACTCGGGGCGGCTTTTGGTCGCGAGCAGTACTTC.

J is TRBJ2-3 and V is TRBV28; D is unclear. Germline lookup yields CDR1 MDHEN and CDR2 SYDVKM. V lost 7 bases, J lost 7 bases, and 12 bases lay in between. The CDR3 length is 12 residues. The CDR3 nucleotides are TGTGCCAGCACAAGCTCGATCCATACGCAGTATTTT. Protein product: CASTSSIHTQYF. Full variable domain (rest looked up from reference TRBV28 and TRBJ2-3): DVKVTQSSRYLVKRTGEKVFLECVQDMDHENMFWYRQDPGLGLRLIYFSYDVKMKEKGDIPEGYSVSREKKERFSLILESASTNQTSMYLCASTSSIHTQYFGPGTRLTVL.

The rearrangement joins TRBV28 to TRBJ1-2; no firm D call. Looked up from germline, CDR1 is MDHEN and CDR2 is SYDVKM. The CDR3 length is 12 residues. V dropped 6 bases and J dropped 4 bases, with 9 bases sitting between them. The DNA for the CDR3 is TGTGCCAGCAGGACCGGAGCCTATGGCTACACCTTC. Its protein is CASRTGAYGYTF.

The rearrangement links TRBV5-1 to TRBJ2-7; 11 nucleotides line up with TRBD2. CDR3 size: 17 residues. The J segment lost 5 bases and the V segment lost 0 bases, leaving 10 bases of the junction unmatched. CDR1 is SGHRS, CDR2 YFSETQ, per germline. The CDR3 loop is CASSLELAGAGPNEQYF. CDR3 nucleotide sequence: TGCGCCAGCAGCTTGGAACTAGCGGGAGCCGGACCTAACGAGCAGTACTTC. The entire variable domain, with the rest obtained from reference TRBV5-1 and TRBJ2-7, is as follows: KAGVTQTPRYLIKTRGQQVTLSCSPISGHRSVSWYQQTPGQGLQFLFEYFSETQRNKGNFPGRFSGRQFSNSRSEMNVSTLELGDSALYLCASSLELAGAGPNEQYFGPGTRLTVT.

This clone has a single count. The chain is built from TRBV29-1 and TRBJ2-7; maybe TRBD2 (5 bases). V lost 4 bases, J lost 3 bases, and 13 bases lay in between. The CDR3 consists of 13 residues. CDR1 and CDR2 (germline): SQVTM, ANQGSEA. The CDR3, as DNA: TGCAGCGTTGCTGCGGGCGCACTCTACGAGCAGTACTTC. It yields the protein CSVAAGALYEQYF.

The chain recombines TRBV7-8 with TRBJ2-1; D may be TRBD1 or TRBD2 (5 bases each). The CDR3 is 12 amino acids. Between the trimmed V and J ends, which lost 2 bases and 15 bases, there was a span of 14 bases. Germline CDR1 SGHVS, CDR2 FQNEAQ. The CDR3 here is CASSLFIQGRFF. DNA for the CDR3: TGTGCCAGCAGCTTATTTATTCAGGGACGGTTCTTC. The whole variable domain, remainder taken from reference TRBV7-8 and TRBJ2-1, is GAGVSQSPRYKVAKRGQDVALRCDPISGHVSLFWYQQALGQGPEFLTYFQNEAQLDKSGLPSDRFFAERPEGSVSTLKIQRTQQEDSAVYLCASSLFIQGRFFGPGTRLTVL.

The J gene is TRBJ2-7, the V gene TRBV4-2, with TRBD2 as a possible D gene (6 bases). The V gene's germline CDR1 is LGHNA and CDR2 YNFKEQ. Trimming shortened V by 6 bases and J by 4 bases, and 7 bases separated the two germline ends. The length of the CDR3 is 11 residues. CDR3 loop: CASSREYEQYF. DNA for the CDR3: TGTGCCAGCAGTCGGGAGTACGAGCAGTACTTC.

The chain uses TRBV6-8 and TRBJ1-5; maybe TRBD1 (6 bases). Germline lookup yields CDR1 MNHGY and CDR2 SAAAGT. This CDR3 has 18 amino acids. Trimming removed 0 bases from V and 3 bases from J, with 18 bases in between. The CDR3 DNA follows: TGTGCCAGCAGTTACTCGAACCGGGGGGCCGGAGACAATCAGCCCCAGCATTTT. This encodes CASSYSNRGAGDNQPQHF.

This chain links TRBV7-3 with TRBJ2-5; perhaps TRBD1 as D (5 bases). V lost 4 bases to trimming and J lost 0 bases, with 12 bases between them. Germline V gene sequence: CDR1 SGHTA, CDR2 FQGTGA. The CDR3 has 15 amino acids. CDR3 residues: CASSYKTAYQETQYF. The CDR3 nucleotides are TGTGCCAGCAGCTACAAGACAGCGTACCAAGAGACCCAGTACTTC.

This chain joins TRBV2 and TRBJ2-1, with D hard to call. Germline V gene data show CDR1 as SNHLY and CDR2 as FYNNEI. The length of the CDR3 is 13 residues. V lost 4 bases, J lost 6 bases, and 10 bases lay in between. In DNA, the CDR3 is TGTGCCAGCAGTGTAAATGTGGGCAATGAGCAGTTCTTC. Its protein is CASSVNVGNEQFF.

The chain carries TRBV4-1 and TRBJ2-2; the D gene is possibly TRBD2 (10 bases). Germline CDR1 and CDR2: MGHRA and YSYEKL. The CDR3 covers 20 residues. V was trimmed by 7 bases and J by 6 bases, leaving 33 bases between them. The CDR3: CASTPRDRATSGPKAGELFF. CDR3 DNA: TGCGCCAGCACCCCAAGGGACAGGGCGACTAGCGGGCCTAAAGCCGGGGAGCTGTTTTTT.

This chain uses TRBV6-7 with TRBJ2-2; TRBD1 or TRBD2 may be the D gene (6 bases each). TRBV6-7 is given ORF status, its function remaining uncertain. Trimming left V 5 bases short and J 4 bases short, with 14 bases between. The CDR3 extends over 15 amino acids. The CDR3, as DNA: TGTGCCAGCAGTGACGGGGGCCCTGCCACCGGGGAGCTGTTTTTT. This gives the protein CASSDGGPATGELFF.

V usage is TRBV27 and J usage is TRBJ2-6; 7 bases align to TRBD1. J lost 0 bases, V lost 4 bases, and 9 bases had no gene match. Germline V CDR1 and CDR2: MNHEY, SMNVEV (reference sequence). The CDR3 runs 18 residues. Written as DNA, the CDR3 is TGTGCCAGCAGTTGGAGAGGGGGCGCAAGCTCTGGGGCCAACGTCCTGACTTTC. Translation gives CASSWRGGASSGANVLTF.